The T cell receptor beta chain under discussion was sequenced for a study of patients and donors after allogeneic stem cell transplantation. TCRdb itself ran the RT-PCR reads through MiXCR, one entry per CDR3 protein. The sample has about 410,000 distinct CDR3 sequences; more than 15% are singletons. This clonotype has a handful of counts. Germline assignment: CDR1 LNHNV and CDR2 YYDKDF (reference sequence). V lost 3 bases and J lost 1, with 0 bases in between. CDR3 length: 12 amino acids. Material for sequencing was blood, either unsorted or a sorted T cell fraction (not recorded which). This sequence joins TRBV15 and TRBJ2-2; D remains ambiguous. This TCR came from a human donor who was either an allogeneic HSCT recipient or a stem cell or donor lymphocyte infusion donor (not recorded which). It is not recorded whose cells these are; they may come from a transplant donor. DNA of the CDR3: TGTGCCACCAGCAGGAACACCGGGGAGCTGTTTTTT. Its translation is CATSRNTGELFF.